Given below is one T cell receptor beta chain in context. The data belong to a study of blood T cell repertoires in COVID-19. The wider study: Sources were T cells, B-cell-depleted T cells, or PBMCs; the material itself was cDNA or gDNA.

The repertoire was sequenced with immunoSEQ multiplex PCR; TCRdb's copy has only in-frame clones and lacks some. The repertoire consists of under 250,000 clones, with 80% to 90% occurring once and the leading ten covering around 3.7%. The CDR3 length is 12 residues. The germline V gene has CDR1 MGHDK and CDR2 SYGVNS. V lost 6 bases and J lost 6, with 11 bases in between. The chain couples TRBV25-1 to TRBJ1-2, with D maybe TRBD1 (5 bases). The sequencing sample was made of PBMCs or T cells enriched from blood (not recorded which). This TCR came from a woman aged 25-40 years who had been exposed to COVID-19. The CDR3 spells CASRQGSNGYTF. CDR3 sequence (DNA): TGTGCCAGCAGGCAGGGAAGTAATGGCTACACCTTC.